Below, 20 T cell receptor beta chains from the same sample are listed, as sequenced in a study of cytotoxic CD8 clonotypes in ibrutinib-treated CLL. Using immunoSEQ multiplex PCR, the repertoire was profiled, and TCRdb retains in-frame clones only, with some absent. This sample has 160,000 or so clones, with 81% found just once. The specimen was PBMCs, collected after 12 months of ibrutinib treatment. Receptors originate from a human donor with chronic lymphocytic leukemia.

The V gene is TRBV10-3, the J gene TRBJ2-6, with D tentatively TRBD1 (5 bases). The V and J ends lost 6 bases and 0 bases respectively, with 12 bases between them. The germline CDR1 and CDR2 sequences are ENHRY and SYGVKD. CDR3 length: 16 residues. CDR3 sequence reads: CAISEDTYSGANVLTF. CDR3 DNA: TGTGCCATCAGCGAGGACACCTACTCTGGGGCCAACGTCCTGACTTTC.

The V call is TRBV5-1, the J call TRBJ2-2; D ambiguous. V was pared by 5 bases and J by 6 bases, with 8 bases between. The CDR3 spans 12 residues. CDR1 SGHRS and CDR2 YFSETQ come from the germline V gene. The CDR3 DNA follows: TGCGCCAGCAGACCCTCGGCCGGGGAGCTGTTTTTT. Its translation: CASRPSAGELFF.

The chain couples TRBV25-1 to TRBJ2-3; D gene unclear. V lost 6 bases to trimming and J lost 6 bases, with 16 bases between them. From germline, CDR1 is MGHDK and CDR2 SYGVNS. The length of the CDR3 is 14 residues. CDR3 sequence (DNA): TGTGCCAGCAGCTCTCATAGGGCCACTGATACGCAGTATTTT. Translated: CASSSHRATDTQYF.

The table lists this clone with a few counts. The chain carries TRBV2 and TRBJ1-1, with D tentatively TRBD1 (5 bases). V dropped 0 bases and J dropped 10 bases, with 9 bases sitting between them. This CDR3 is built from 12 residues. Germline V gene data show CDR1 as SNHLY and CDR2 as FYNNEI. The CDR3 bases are TGTGCCAGCAGTGAAGCGGGGGGAGCAGCTTTCTTT. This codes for CASSEAGGAAFF.

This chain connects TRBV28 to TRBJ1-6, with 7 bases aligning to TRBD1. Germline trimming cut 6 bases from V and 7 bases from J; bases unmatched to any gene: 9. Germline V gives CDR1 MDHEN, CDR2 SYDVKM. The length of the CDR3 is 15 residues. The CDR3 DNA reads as TGTGCCAGCAGATACTCCCAGGGGGAGAATTCACCCCTCCACTTT. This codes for CASRYSQGENSPLHF.

This CDR3 reads CAWTRGSGNTIYF. The CDR3 DNA reads as TGTGCCTGGACTAGGGGCTCTGGAAACACCATATATTTT. V and J are TRBV30 and TRBJ1-3, with D maybe TRBD1 (5 bases). CDR3 length: 13 residues. CDR1 is GTSNPN and CDR2 is SVGIG in the germline V gene (reference sequence). Trimming left V 4 bases short and J 0 bases short, with 7 bases between.

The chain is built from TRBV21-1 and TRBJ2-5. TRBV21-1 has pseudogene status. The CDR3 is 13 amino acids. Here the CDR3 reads CASSRDPKETQYF. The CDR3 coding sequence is TGTGCCAGCAGCAGAGACCCGAAGGAGACCCAGTACTTC.

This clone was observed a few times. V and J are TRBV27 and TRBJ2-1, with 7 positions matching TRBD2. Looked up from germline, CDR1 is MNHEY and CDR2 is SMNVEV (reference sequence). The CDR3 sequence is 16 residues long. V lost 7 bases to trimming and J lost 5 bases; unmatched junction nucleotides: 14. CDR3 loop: CASTQRGGGTHNEQFF. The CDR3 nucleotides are TGTGCCAGCACCCAGCGGGGTGGGGGGACCCACAATGAGCAGTTCTTC.

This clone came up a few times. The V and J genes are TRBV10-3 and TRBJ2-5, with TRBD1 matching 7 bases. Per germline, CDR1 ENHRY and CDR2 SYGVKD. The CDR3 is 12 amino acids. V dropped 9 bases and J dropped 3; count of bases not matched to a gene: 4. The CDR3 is CAIATGKETQYF. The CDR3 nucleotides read TGTGCCATTGCGACAGGGAAAGAGACCCAGTACTTC.

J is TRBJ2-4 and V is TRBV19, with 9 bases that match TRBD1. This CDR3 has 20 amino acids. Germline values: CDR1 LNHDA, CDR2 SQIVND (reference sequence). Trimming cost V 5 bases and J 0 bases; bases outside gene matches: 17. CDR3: CASSGRGLQGQGVAKNIQYF. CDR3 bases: TGTGCCAGTAGTGGCCGGGGCCTACAGGGACAGGGAGTAGCCAAAAACATTCAGTACTTC.

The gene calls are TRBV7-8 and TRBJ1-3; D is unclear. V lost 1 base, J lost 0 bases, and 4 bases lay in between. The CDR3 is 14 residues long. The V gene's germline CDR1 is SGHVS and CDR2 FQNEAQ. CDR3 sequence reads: CASSLEASGNTIYF. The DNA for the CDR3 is TGTGCCAGCAGCTTAGAGGCCTCTGGAAACACCATATATTTT. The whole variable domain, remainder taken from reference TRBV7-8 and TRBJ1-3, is GAGVSQSPRYKVAKRGQDVALRCDPISGHVSLFWYQQALGQGPEFLTYFQNEAQLDKSGLPSDRFFAERPEGSVSTLKIQRTQQEDSAVYLCASSLEASGNTIYFGEGSWLTVV.

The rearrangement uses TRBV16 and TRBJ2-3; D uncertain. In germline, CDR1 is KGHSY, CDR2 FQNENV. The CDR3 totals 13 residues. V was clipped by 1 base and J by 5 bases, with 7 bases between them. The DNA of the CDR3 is TGTGCCAGCAGCCAATACGACGAAGATACGCAGTATTTT. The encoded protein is CASSQYDEDTQYF.

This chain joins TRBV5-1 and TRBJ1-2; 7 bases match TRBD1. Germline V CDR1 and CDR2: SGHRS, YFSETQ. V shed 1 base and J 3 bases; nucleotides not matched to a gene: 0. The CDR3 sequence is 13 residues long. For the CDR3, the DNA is TGCGCCAGCAGCTTGACAGGGGACTATGGCTACACCTTC. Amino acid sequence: CASSLTGDYGYTF.

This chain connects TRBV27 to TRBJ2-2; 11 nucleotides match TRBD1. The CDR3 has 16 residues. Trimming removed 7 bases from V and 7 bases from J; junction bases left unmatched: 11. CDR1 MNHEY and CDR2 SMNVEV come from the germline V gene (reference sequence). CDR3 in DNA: TGTGCCAGCACTTACCTCCGGGACAGGGGGATCGGGGAGCTGTTTTTT. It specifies CASTYLRDRGIGELFF.

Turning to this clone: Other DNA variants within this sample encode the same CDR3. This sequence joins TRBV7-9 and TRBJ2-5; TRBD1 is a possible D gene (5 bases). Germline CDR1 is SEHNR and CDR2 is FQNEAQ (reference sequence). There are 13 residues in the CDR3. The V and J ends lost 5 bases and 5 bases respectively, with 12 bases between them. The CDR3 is CASSRRDRETQYF. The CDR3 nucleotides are TGTGCCAGCAGCCGCAGGGATCGGGAGACCCAGTACTTC. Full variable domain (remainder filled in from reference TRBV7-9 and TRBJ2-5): DTGVSQNPRHKITKRGQNVTFRCDPISEHNRLYWYRQTLGQGPEFLTYFQNEAQLEKSRLLSDRFSAERPKGSFSTLEIQRTEQGDSAMYLCASSRRDRETQYFGPGTRLLVL.

The CDR3 reads CASSLDRVGEQYF. CDR3 nucleotide sequence: TGTGCCAGCAGCTTAGACAGGGTGGGCGAGCAGTACTTC. The V gene is TRBV7-8, the J gene TRBJ2-7, with D possibly TRBD1 on 6 matching bases. CDR3 length: 13 amino acids. Germline CDR1 and CDR2: SGHVS and FQNEAQ. Deletions cut 1 base from V and 6 bases from J, with 10 bases between.

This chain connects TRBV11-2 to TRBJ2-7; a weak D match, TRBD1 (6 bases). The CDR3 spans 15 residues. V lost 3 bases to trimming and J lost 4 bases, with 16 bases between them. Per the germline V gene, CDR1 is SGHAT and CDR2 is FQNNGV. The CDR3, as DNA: TGTGCCAGCAGCTTTTTAGTACAGGGAGCTTACGAGCAGTACTTC. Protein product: CASSFLVQGAYEQYF.

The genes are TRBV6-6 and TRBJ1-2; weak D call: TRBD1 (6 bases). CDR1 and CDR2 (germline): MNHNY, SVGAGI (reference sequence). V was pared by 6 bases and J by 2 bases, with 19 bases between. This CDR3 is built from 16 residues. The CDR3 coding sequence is TGTGCCAGCAGACGGGGGGCAGGGGAGGGAAACTATGGCTACACCTTC. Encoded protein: CASRRGAGEGNYGYTF.

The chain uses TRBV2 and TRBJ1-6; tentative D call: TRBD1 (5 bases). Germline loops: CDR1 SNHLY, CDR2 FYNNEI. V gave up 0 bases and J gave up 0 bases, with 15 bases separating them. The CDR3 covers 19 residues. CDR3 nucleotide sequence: TGTGCCAGCAGTGAAGCAGGGGCAGGACCTAGCTCCTATAATTCACCCCTCCACTTT. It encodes CASSEAGAGPSSYNSPLHF.

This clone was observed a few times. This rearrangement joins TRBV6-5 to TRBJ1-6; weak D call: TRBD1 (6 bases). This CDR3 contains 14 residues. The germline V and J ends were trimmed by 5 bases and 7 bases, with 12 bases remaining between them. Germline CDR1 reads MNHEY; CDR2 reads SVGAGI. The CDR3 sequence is CASSETGRNSPLHF. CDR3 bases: TGTGCCAGCAGTGAAACAGGGCGGAATTCACCCCTCCACTTT.